This TCR beta chain was identified during a study of OX40 agonist ivuxolimab in advanced cancers. Study summary: Patients assigned to dose escalation were diagnosed with hepatocellular carcinoma, melanoma, renal cell or head and neck cancer. Study-level results: The study observed clonal expansion of CD4+ and CD8+ blood T cells by week 6 at 0.1 to 3.0 mg/kg.

With 6 bases removed from V and 4 bases from J, the gap between germline ends came to 18 bases. Germline V gene sequence: CDR1 MNHEY, CDR2 SMNVEV (reference sequence). The CDR3 totals 15 residues. The protocol was immunoSEQ multiplex PCR, while the TCRdb copy is restricted to in-frame clones and leaves out a portion. The sample contains tens of thousands of clones, more than 80% of which appear only once. This clone was observed once. Its antigen is still unknown. This sequence originates from an adult with an advanced solid tumor such as melanoma, head and neck, liver or kidney cancer. This specimen consisted of CD4+ or CD8+ T cells sorted from blood, obtained in a trial of the OX40 agonist ivuxolimab. The chain is built from TRBV27 and TRBJ1-1; D not certain. The CDR3 region has the DNA TGTGCCAGCAGACCCCCGACGCTTGCGGGCACTGAAGCTTTCTTT. It encodes CASRPPTLAGTEAFF.